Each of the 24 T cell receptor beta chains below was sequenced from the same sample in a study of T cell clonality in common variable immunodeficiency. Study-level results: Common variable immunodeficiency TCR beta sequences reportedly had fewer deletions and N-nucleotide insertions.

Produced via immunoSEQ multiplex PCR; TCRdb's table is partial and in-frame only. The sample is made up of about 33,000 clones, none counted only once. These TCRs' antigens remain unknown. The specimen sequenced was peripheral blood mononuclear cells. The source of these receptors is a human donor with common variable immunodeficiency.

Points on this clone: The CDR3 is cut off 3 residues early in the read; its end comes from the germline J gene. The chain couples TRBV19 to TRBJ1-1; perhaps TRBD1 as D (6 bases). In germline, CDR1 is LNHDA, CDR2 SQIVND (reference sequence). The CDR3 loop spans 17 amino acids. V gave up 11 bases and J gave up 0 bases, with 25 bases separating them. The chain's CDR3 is CAARPLNKQGLNTEAFF. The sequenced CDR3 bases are TGTGCCGCTCGACCACTTAACAAACAGGGCCTGAACACTGAA.

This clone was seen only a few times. CDR3 loop: CASSAGSGGGNEQFF. CDR3 DNA (partial): TGTGCCAGCAGTGCAGGCAGCGGGGGGGGCAATGAG. The chain is built from TRBV6-1 and TRBJ2-1; 10 bases fit TRBD2. The read gets to within 3 residues of the CDR3 end, and the germline J gene fills in the rest. The CDR3 sequence is 15 residues long. V was pared by 4 bases and J by 6 bases, with 6 bases of the junction left unmatched. Germline V CDR1 and CDR2: MNHNS, SASEGT.

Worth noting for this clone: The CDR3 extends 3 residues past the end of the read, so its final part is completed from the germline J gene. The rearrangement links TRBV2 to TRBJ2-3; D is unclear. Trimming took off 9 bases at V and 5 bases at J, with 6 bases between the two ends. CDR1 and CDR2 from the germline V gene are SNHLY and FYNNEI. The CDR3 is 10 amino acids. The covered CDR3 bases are TGTGCCAGTGCAGAAGATACG. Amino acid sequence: CASAEDT. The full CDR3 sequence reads CASAEDTQYF.

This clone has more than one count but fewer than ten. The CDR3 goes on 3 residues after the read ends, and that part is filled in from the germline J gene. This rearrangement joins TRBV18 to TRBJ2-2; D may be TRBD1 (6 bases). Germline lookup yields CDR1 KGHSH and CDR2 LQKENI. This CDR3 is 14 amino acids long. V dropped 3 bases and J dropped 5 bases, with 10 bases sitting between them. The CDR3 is CASSPGQRTGELFF. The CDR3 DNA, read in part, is TGTGCCAGCTCACCTGGACAGAGGACCGGGGAG.

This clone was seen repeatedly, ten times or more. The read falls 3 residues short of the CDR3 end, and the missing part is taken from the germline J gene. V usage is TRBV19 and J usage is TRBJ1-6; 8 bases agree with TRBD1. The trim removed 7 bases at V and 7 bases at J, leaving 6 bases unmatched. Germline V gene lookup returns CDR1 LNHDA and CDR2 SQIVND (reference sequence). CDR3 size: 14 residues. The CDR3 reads CASTSGGANSPLHF. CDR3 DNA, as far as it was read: TGTGCCAGTACCTCAGGGGGCGCGAATTCACCC.

The sequenced CDR3 bases are TGTGCCAGCTGCTTAACCGGGACAGGATTCAATCAGCCC. This translates into CASCLTGTGFNQP. The full CDR3 reads CASCLTGTGFNQPQHF. V is TRBV6-2 or TRBV6-3 and J is TRBJ1-5; 8 bases align to TRBD1. The sequence runs out 3 residues before the end of the CDR3; the remainder is reconstructed from the germline J gene. Germline values: CDR1 MNHEY, CDR2 SVGEGT. This CDR3 has 16 amino acids. V gave up 8 bases and J gave up 3 bases; unmatched junction bases: 12.

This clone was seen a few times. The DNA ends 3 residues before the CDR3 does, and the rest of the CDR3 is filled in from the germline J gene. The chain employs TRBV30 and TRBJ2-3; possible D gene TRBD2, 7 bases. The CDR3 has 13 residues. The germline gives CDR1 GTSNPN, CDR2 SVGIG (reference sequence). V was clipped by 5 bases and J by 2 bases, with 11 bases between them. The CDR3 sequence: CAWSRGLTDTQYF. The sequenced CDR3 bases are TGTGCCTGGTCGCGGGGGCTCACAGATACG.

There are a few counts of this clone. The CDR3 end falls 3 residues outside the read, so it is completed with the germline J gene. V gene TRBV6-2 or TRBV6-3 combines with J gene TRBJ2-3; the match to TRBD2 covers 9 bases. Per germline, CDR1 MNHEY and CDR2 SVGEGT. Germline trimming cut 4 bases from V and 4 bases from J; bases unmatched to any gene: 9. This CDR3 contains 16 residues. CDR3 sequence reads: CASSLAGATVADTQYF. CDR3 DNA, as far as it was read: TGTGCCAGCAGTTTAGCGGGGGCTACTGTGGCAGATACG.

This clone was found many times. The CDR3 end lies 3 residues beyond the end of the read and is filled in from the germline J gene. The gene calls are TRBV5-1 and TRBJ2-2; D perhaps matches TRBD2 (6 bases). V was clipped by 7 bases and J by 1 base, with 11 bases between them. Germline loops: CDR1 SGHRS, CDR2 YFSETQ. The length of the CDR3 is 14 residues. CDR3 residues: CASRAGQNTGELFF. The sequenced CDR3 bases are TGCGCCAGCCGGGCGGGGCAGAACACCGGGGAG.

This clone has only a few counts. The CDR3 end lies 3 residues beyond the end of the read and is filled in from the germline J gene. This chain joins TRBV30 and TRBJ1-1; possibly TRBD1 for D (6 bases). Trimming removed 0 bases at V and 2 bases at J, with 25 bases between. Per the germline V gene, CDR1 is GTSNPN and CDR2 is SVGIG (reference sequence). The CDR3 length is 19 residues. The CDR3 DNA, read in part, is TGTGCCTGGAGTGTAGGTTTGGGGGCAGCACCATCGTTTAACACTGAA. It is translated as CAWSVGLGAAPSFNTE. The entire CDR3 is CAWSVGLGAAPSFNTEAFF.

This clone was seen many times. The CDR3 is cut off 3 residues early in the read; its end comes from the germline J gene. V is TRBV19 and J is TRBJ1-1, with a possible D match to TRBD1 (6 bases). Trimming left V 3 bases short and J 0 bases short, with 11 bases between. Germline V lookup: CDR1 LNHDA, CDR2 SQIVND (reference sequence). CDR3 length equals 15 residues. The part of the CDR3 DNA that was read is TGTGCCAGTAGTATTGATCAGGGGATGAACACTGAA. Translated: CASSIDQGMNTE. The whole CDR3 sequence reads CASSIDQGMNTEAFF.

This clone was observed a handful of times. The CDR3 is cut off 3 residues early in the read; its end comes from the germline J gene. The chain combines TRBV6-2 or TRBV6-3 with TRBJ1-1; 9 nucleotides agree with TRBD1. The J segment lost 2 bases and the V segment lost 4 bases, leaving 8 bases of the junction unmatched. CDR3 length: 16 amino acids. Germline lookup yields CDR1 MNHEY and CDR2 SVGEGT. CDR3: CASSFDRGKGNTEAFF. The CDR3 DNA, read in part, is TGTGCCAGCAGTTTTGACAGGGGGAAAGGAAACACTGAA.

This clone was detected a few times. The sequenced CDR3 bases are TGTGCCAGCAGCGCCTCGGCAGGGTTGAACACTGAA. As protein: CASSASAGLNTE. The full CDR3 protein reads CASSASAGLNTEAFF. The rearrangement links TRBV7-9 to TRBJ1-1; weak D call: TRBD1 (5 bases). The read comes to an end 3 residues before the CDR3 does, leaving the germline J gene to fill in the end. The germline CDR1 and CDR2 sequences are SEHNR and FQNEAQ (reference sequence). V shed 5 bases and J shed 0 bases, with 13 bases lying between them. This CDR3 is built from 15 residues.

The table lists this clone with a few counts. CDR3 region: CASSLRALSYEQYF. CDR3 DNA, as far as it was read: TGTGCCAGCAGCTTGAGGGCCCTCTCCTACGAG. The chain uses TRBV5-5 and TRBJ2-7; D is unclear. The read stops 3 residues short of the end of the CDR3; the missing end is completed from the germline J gene. CDR3 length: 14 amino acids. V gave up 1 base and J gave up 0 bases, with 8 bases separating them. Germline CDR1 is SGHKS and CDR2 is YYEKEE (reference sequence).

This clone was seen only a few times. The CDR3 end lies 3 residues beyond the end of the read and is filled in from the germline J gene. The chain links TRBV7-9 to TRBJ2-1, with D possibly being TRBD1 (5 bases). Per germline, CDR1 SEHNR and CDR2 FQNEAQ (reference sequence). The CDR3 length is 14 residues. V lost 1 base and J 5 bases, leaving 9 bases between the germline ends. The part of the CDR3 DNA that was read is TGTGCCAGCAGCTTAGGGGTAGGGGACAATGAG. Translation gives CASSLGVGDNE. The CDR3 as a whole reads CASSLGVGDNEQFF. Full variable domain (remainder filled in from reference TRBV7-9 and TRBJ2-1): DTGVSQNPRHKITKRGQNVTFRCDPISEHNRLYWYRQTLGQGPEFLTYFQNEAQLEKSRLLSDRFSAERPKGSFSTLEIQRTEQGDSAMYLCASSLGVGDNEQFFGPGTRLTVL.

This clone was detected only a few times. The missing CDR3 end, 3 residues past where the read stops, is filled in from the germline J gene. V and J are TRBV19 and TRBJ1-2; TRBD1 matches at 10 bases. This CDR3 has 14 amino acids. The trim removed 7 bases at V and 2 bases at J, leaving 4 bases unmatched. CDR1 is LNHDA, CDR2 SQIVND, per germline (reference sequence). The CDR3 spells CASTRTGGNYGYTF. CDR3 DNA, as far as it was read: TGTGCCAGTACTCGGACAGGGGGAAACTATGGC.

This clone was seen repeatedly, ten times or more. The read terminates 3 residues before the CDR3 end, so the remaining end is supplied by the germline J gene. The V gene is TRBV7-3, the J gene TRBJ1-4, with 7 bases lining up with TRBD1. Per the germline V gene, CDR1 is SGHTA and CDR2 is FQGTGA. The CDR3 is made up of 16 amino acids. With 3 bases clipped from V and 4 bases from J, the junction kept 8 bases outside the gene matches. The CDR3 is CASSFPSGQRNEKLFF. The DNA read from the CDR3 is TGTGCCAGCAGCTTCCCTTCGGGACAGCGTAATGAAAAA. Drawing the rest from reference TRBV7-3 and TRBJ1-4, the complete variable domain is GAGVSQTPSNKVTEKGKYVELRCDPISGHTALYWYRQSLGQGPEFLIYFQGTGAADDSGLPNDRFFAVRPEGSVSTLKIQRTERGDSAVYLCASSFPSGQRNEKLFFGSGTQLSVL.

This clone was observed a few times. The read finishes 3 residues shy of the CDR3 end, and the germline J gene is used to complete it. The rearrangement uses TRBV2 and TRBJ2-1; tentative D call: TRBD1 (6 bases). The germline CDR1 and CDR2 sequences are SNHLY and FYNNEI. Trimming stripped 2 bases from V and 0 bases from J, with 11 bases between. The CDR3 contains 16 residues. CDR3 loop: CASSEFGQSSYNEQFF. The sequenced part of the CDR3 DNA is TGTGCCAGCAGTGAATTCGGACAGAGCTCCTACAATGAG.

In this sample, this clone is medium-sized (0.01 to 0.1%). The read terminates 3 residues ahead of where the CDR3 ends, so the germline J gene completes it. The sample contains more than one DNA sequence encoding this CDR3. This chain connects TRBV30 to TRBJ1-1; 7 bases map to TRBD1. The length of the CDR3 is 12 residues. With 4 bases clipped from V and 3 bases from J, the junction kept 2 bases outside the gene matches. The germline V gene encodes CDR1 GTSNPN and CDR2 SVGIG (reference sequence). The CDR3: CAWNRGDTEAFF. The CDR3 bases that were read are TGTGCCTGGAACAGGGGTGACACTGAA.

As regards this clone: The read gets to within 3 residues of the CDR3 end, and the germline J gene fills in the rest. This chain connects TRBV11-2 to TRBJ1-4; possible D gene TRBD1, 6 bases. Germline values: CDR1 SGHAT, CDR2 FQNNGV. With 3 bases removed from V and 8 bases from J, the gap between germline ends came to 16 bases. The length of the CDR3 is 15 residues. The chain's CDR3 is CASSFAGAGEEKLFF. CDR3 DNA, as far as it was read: TGTGCCAGCAGCTTCGCCGGGGCAGGGGAAGAAAAA.

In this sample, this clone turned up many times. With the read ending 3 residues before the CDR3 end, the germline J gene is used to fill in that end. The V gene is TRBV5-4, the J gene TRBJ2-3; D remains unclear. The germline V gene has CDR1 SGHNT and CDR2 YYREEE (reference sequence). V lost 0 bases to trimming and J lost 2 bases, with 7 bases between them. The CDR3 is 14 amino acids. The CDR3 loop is CASSLDRFTDTQYF. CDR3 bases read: TGTGCCAGCAGCTTGGACAGATTCACAGATACG. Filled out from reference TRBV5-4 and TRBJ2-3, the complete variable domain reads ETGVTQSPTHLIKTRGQQVTLRCSSQSGHNTVSWYQQALGQGPQFIFQYYREEENGRGNFPPRFSGLQFPNYSSELNVNALELDDSALYLCASSLDRFTDTQYFGPGTRLTVL.

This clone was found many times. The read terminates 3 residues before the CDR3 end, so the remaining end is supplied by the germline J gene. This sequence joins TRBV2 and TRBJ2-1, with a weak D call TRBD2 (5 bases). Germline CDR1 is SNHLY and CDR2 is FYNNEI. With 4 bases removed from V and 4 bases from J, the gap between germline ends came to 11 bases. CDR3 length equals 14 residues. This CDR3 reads CASSAETGYNEQFF. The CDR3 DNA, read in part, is TGTGCCAGCAGTGCTGAGACGGGGTACAATGAG.

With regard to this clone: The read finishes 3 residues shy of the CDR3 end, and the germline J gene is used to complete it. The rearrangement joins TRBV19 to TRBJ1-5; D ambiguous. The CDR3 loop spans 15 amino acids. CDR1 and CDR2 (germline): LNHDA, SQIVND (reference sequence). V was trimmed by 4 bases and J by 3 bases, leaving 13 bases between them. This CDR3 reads CASSTLTAYNQPQHF. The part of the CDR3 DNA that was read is TGTGCCAGTAGTACCCTAACAGCCTACAATCAGCCC.

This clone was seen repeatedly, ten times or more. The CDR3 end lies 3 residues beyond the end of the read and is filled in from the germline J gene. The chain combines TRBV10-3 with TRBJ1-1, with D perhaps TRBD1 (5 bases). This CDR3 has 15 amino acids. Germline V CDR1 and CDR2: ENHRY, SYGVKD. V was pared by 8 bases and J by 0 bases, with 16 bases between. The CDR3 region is CAIAGDGKMNTEAFF. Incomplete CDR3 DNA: TGTGCCATCGCGGGGGACGGGAAGATGAACACTGAA.